This TCR beta chain was sequenced during a study of blood T cell repertoires in COVID-19. The authors' processing: Nucleated cell counts were estimated from reference gene primer amplification. TCRdb's copy holds only in-frame clones and misses some; the assay was immunoSEQ multiplex PCR. V, J and clone size were drawn from that table, and D and trimming were deduced from the DNA. The sample has about 260,000 clones, approximately 90% seen once; the top ten hold roughly 0.95%. This clone was recorded only once. The trim removed 3 bases at V and 9 bases at J, leaving 8 bases unmatched. Germline V gene lookup returns CDR1 KGHSH and CDR2 LQKENI. This CDR3 region has 14 residues.

The sample was PBMCs or T cells enriched from blood (not recorded which). This sequence originates from a man aged 50 or older who had been exposed to COVID-19. The chain employs TRBV18 and TRBJ2-1; 7 bases match TRBD1. CDR3 DNA sequence: TGTGCCAGCTCACCGGGACAGACCTACGGTGAGCAGTTCTTC. Protein: CASSPGQTYGEQFF.